This T cell receptor (beta chain) stems from a study of OX40 agonist ivuxolimab in advanced cancers. Study overall: The drug used for patients, ivuxolimab, was an agonistic anti-OX40 (CD134) antibody.

Trimming cost V 3 bases and J 0 bases, with 6 bases left between them. Germline CDR1 and CDR2: SGHDT and YYEEEE. The CDR3 runs 13 residues. TCRdb's copy holds only in-frame clones and misses some; the assay was immunoSEQ multiplex PCR. The sample holds about 47,000 clones, around 83% seen once. The chain joins TRBV5-6 to TRBJ1-1, with a tentative D call TRBD1 (6 bases). The source of this sequence is an adult with an advanced solid tumor such as melanoma, head and neck, liver or kidney cancer. This specimen consisted of CD4+ or CD8+ T cells sorted from blood, obtained in a trial of the OX40 agonist ivuxolimab. CDR3 sequence reads: CASSWTVNTEAFF. The DNA of the CDR3 is TGTGCCAGCAGCTGGACAGTGAACACTGAAGCTTTCTTT.